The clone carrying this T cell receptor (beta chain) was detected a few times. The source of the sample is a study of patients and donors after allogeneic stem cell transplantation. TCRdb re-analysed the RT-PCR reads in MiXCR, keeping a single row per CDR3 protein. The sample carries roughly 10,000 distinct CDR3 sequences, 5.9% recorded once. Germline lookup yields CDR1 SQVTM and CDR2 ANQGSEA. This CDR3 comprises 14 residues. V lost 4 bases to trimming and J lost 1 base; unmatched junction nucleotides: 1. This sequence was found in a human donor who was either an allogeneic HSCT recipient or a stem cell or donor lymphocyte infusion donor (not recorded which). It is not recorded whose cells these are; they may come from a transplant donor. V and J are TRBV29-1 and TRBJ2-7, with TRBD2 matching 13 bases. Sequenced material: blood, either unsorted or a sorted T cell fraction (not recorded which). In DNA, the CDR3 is TGCAGCGTTGCGGGACTAGCGGGATCCTACGAGCAGTACTTC. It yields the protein CSVAGLAGSYEQYF.